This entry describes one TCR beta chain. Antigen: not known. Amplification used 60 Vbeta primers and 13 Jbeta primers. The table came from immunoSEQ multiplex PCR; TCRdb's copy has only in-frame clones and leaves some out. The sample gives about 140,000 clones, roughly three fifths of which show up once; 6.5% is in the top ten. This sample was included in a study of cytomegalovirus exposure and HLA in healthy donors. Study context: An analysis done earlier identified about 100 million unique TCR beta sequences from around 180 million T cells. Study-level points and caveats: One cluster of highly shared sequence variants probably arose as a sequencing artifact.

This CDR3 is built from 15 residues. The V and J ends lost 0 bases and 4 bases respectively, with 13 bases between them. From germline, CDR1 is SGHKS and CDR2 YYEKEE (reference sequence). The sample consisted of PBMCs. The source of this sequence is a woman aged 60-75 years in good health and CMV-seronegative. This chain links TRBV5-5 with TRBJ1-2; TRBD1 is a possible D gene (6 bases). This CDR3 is CASSLEQGTLYGYTF. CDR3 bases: TGTGCCAGCAGCTTGGAGCAGGGGACCCTCTATGGCTACACCTTC.